This TCR beta chain was identified in a study of sequential checkpoint blockade in melanoma. Looking at the study overall: Arm A got nivolumab then ipilimumab; arm B the reverse, 1:1. Both treatment sequences were followed by maintenance nivolumab.

Indicated treatment: randomized to nivolumab then ipilimumab (arm A) or the reverse (arm B). Patients had received no earlier DNA-damaging chemotherapy. Sorted cells were live CD3+CD8+, lacking CD19 and CD56, from PBMCs. The CDR3 runs to 13 residues. Trimming cost V 10 bases and J 3 bases; bases outside gene matches: 7. Germline lookup yields CDR1 WSHSY and CDR2 SAAADI. Clones were read by immunoSEQ multiplex PCR, and TCRdb kept only the in-frame ones, dropping some. The table includes tens of thousands of clones, roughly 86% detected once. This clone is categorized as medium-sized. This sequence originates from a human donor with melanoma. Specimen: CD8+ T cells sorted from blood (inferred from file names), collected from a patient given nivolumab and ipilimumab in sequence. V gene TRBV10-2 combines with J gene TRBJ2-7; 9 bases fit TRBD2. The CDR3 here is CATSSGTNYEQYF. CDR3 DNA sequence: TGCGCCACCTCTAGCGGGACGAACTACGAGCAGTACTTC.